Listed below are T cell receptor beta chains from one sample, sequenced in a study of CD8 T cells in ankylosing spondylitis. TCRdb re-derived calls from the 5' RACE reads in MiXCR, one entry per CDR3 protein. The sample includes 200,000 to 250,000 distinct CDR3 sequences, 7.5% to 9.5% of them seen just once. Sequencing was done on a sample of blood, either unsorted or a sorted T cell fraction (not recorded which). The receptors were gathered from a female donor with ankylosing spondylitis or in good health (not recorded which). CDR3s include the opening cysteine and the closing phenylalanine or tryptophan. The D gene is left open where the match is weak. Rows give clone size only sometimes, using once, few, many, or a class for an expanded clone.

d_gene	abundance	v_gene	j_gene	CDR3aa	CDR3nt
NA	many	TRBV7-8	TRBJ2-1	CASSLGIGEQFF	TGTGCCAGCAGCTTAGGGATCGGCGAGCAGTTCTTC
TRBD1	many	TRBV29-1	TRBJ2-1	CSAGTGRNEQFF	TGCAGCGCCGGGACAGGGAGGAATGAGCAGTTCTTC
TRBD2	many	TRBV6-2/TRBV6-3	TRBJ2-1	CASSPGTSGTHEQFF	TGTGCCAGCAGCCCCGGGACTAGCGGGACCCATGAGCAGTTCTTC
TRBD1	many	TRBV5-1	TRBJ2-3	CASVPGTGGRDTQYF	TGCGCCAGCGTACCCGGGACAGGGGGCAGGGATACGCAGTATTTT
NA	many	TRBV24-1	TRBJ2-7	CATSDPHYEQYF	TGTGCCACCAGTGATCCCCACTACGAGCAGTACTTC
NA	many	TRBV13	TRBJ2-1	CASSLRPGDEQFF	TGTGCCAGCAGCCTCCGGCCCGGGGATGAGCAGTTCTTC
NA	many	TRBV20-1	TRBJ2-1	CSASVPGAEQFF	TGCAGTGCTAGTGTTCCGGGAGCTGAGCAGTTCTTC
TRBD2	many	TRBV9	TRBJ2-7	CASSGYSAGCSIYEQYF	TGTGCCAGCAGCGGATATTCAGCGGGATGCTCGATCTACGAGCAGTACTTC
NA	many	TRBV29-1	TRBJ1-1	CSVRESSMNTEAFF	TGCAGCGTTAGGGAGTCCTCGATGAACACTGAAGCTTTCTTT
NA	few	TRBV28	TRBJ1-4	CASSLSRTDWNEKLFF	TGTGCCAGCAGTTTATCCAGGACTGATTGGAATGAAAAACTGTTTTTT
NA	many	TRBV6-1	TRBJ2-1	CASSKPTRGRSYNEQFF	TGTGCCAGCAGCAAACCTACACGGGGGCGATCCTACAATGAGCAGTTCTTC
NA	NA	TRBV11-2	TRBJ2-7	CAGGPNSYEQYF	TGTGCCGGGGGACCGAATTCCTACGAGCAGTACTTC
NA	NA	TRBV5-1	TRBJ1-1	CASSLWTRQLNTEAFF	TGCGCCAGCAGCTTGTGGACACGACAACTGAACACTGAAGCTTTCTTT
NA	many	TRBV29-1	TRBJ2-7	CSVERGTNEQYF	TGCAGCGTTGAAAGGGGAACCAACGAGCAGTACTTC
NA	many	TRBV7-2	TRBJ1-1	CASSLAAGGNTEAFF	TGTGCCAGCAGTTTGGCCGCGGGAGGGAACACTGAAGCTTTCTTT
NA	many	TRBV19	TRBJ1-2	CASSPRDGRSTGYTF	TGTGCCAGTAGTCCGCGGGACGGCCGAAGTACGGGCTACACCTTC
NA	many	TRBV20-1	TRBJ1-2	CSARPGGKGYTF	TGCAGTGCTAGGCCCGGGGGGAAAGGCTACACCTTC
NA	few	TRBV21-1	TRBJ2-2	CASSTPWGGANTGELFF	TGTGCCAGCAGCACCCCGTGGGGGGGAGCGAACACCGGGGAGCTGTTTTTT
NA	many	TRBV3-1	TRBJ2-1	CASSQDSVSYNEQFF	TGTGCCAGCAGCCAAGACAGTGTCTCCTACAATGAGCAGTTCTTC
NA	many	TRBV20-1	TRBJ1-2	CSARVLDGYGYTF	TGCAGTGCTAGAGTTCTCGACGGTTATGGCTACACCTTC
TRBD2	many	TRBV11-1	TRBJ2-1	CASSLRLAGNEQFF	TGTGCCAGCAGCTTACGACTAGCGGGCAATGAGCAGTTCTTC
NA	many	TRBV6-5	TRBJ1-2	CASSYSGGVTPYGYTF	TGTGCCAGCAGTTACTCGGGGGGTGTGACCCCCTATGGCTACACCTTC
TRBD2	many	TRBV6-2/TRBV6-3	TRBJ2-1	CASSYSVAGHYNEQFF	TGTGCCAGCAGTTACTCGGTAGCGGGGCACTACAATGAGCAGTTCTTC
TRBD1	many	TRBV5-5	TRBJ2-7	CASSLGAGTGDYEQYF	TGTGCCAGCAGCTTGGGGGCCGGGACAGGGGACTACGAGCAGTACTTC
NA	few	TRBV5-5	TRBJ2-5	CASSPGILCQETQYF	TGTGCCAGCAGCCCGGGGATCCTGTGCCAAGAGACCCAGTACTTC
NA	NA	TRBV7-9	TRBJ2-5	CASSRPLETQYF	TGTGCCAGCAGCCGCCCCTTAGAGACCCAGTACTTC
NA	few	TRBV5-1	TRBJ1-2	CASSLVADLGGYTF	TGCGCCAGCAGCTTGGTGGCCGACCTTGGTGGCTACACCTTC
TRBD2	NA	TRBV11-1	TRBJ2-1	CASSLWTSGSSRSYNEQFF	TGTGCCAGCAGCCTCTGGACTAGCGGGAGTTCCCGCTCCTACAATGAGCAGTTCTTC
NA	NA	TRBV11-1	TRBJ2-2	CASSFPSGGATNTGELFF	TGTGCCAGCAGCTTTCCCTCTGGAGGGGCTACGAACACCGGGGAGCTGTTTTTT
TRBD1	many	TRBV4-2	TRBJ2-2	CASSQSHLQGYTGELFF	TGTGCCAGCAGCCAATCTCACCTACAGGGGTACACCGGGGAGCTGTTTTTT
NA	many	TRBV7-2	TRBJ2-2	CASSLGGSGYTGELFF	TGTGCCAGCAGCTTAGGCGGTAGCGGCTACACCGGGGAGCTGTTTTTT
NA	NA	TRBV7-2	TRBJ2-7	CASSLAAAGVYEQYF	TGTGCCAGCAGCTTAGCCGCGGCAGGGGTTTACGAGCAGTACTTC
NA	many	TRBV5-1	TRBJ2-7	CASSLEGPIYEQYF	TGCGCCAGCAGCTTGGAAGGACCGATCTACGAGCAGTACTTC
NA	many	TRBV6-1	TRBJ1-4	CASTLGVATNEKLFF	TGTGCCAGCACCCTCGGGGTCGCAACTAATGAAAAACTGTTTTTT
NA	many	TRBV6-6	TRBJ1-1	CASSYSRDTEAFF	TGTGCCAGCAGTTACTCGAGGGACACTGAAGCTTTCTTT
NA	many	TRBV7-2	TRBJ2-1	CASSQRRERMHEQFF	TGTGCCAGCAGCCAAAGACGGGAGAGGATGCATGAGCAGTTCTTC
NA	NA	TRBV7-2	TRBJ1-6	CASSLAFVGGSYNSPLHF	TGTGCCAGCAGCTTAGCGTTCGTAGGGGGCTCCTATAATTCACCCCTCCACTTT